This T cell receptor beta chain appears in the sequencing data of a study of CD4 T cells in relation to SARS-CoV-2 and coronaviruses. The unexposed donors gave CD4+ T cells in about 2011-2018, prior to COVID-19. The cells were cultured for around ten days before CD4+ T cells were isolated. In its sample, this clone was seen a few times. Its antigen remains unknown. The V and J ends lost 6 bases and 0 bases respectively, with 9 bases between them. From germline, CDR1 is MNHEY and CDR2 SVGAGI. The CDR3 spans 15 residues. Method: immunoSEQ multiplex PCR; TCRdb's copy keeps in-frame clones and lacks some. Of 20,000 or so clones detected, more than 60% appear once; the ten largest clones hold around 13%.

The chain employs TRBV6-5 and TRBJ2-6, with D perhaps TRBD1 (5 bases). The sample taken for sequencing was CD4+ T cells from PBMCs, cultured in vitro. The TCR comes from a human donor in good health. The CDR3 DNA is TGTGCCAGCAGCAGACAGCCCTCTGGGGCCAACGTCCTGACTTTC. It encodes CASSRQPSGANVLTF.